The entry below describes one T cell receptor beta chain. Antigen specificity is unknown. This entry comes from a study of cytomegalovirus exposure and HLA in healthy donors. About the research overall: Roughly 80% of 398 genotyped donors fell in the Caucasian-associated ancestry cluster.

The PCR made use of 60 Vbeta and 13 Jbeta primers. Here immunoSEQ multiplex PCR was the method, and the copy in TCRdb shows in-frame clones only, minus some. The sample includes approximately 130,000 clones, around 77% of them seen just once. Study-wide points: Most subjects' HLA-A and HLA-B alleles were reportedly predicted from TCR beta sequences. In an earlier analysis, in some 500 donors, most V segments appeared productive either ~87% or ~30% of the time.

Sequenced material: PBMCs. The receptor was derived from a man aged 45-60 years in good health and CMV-seronegative.

In nucleotides, the CDR3 is TGTGCCAGCAGTTACTTCGAGCATAATTCACCCCTCCACTTT. It specifies CASSYFEHNSPLHF. The gene calls are TRBV6-5 and TRBJ1-6; unclear D gene. The germline gives CDR1 MNHEY, CDR2 SVGAGI. CDR3 length: 14 residues. Between the trimmed V and J ends, which lost 1 base and 5 bases, there was a span of 6 bases.